The 30 T cell receptor beta chains in this list originate from one sample, sequenced in a study of identical twins. One entry per CDR3 protein, called by TCRdb with MiXCR from the 5' RACE reads. This table holds more than 600,000 distinct CDR3 sequences, 15% to 20% found once. Another study also made use of these data, one on T cells expressing NK-cell markers.

Sequencing was carried out using PBMCs. The receptor source for this set is a woman under 30 in good health.

This clonotype was detected only a few times. The rearrangement uses TRBV20-1 and TRBJ2-1, with D tentatively TRBD2 (5 bases). The CDR3 is 14 residues long. Trimming pared 3 bases from V and 1 base from J, leaving 10 bases between. Germline V CDR1 and CDR2: DFQATT, SNEGSKA (reference sequence). CDR3 bases: TGCAGTGCTAGGCTGCGGGCGTCCTACAATGAGCAGTTCTTC. This translates into CSARLRASYNEQFF.

In this sample, this clonotype turned up a few times. CDR3 DNA sequence: TGTGCCAGCAGTCGGAAGGGGTTCGATGGCTACACCTTC. Amino acid sequence: CASSRKGFDGYTF. The chain uses TRBV12-3 or TRBV12-4 and TRBJ1-2, with TRBD1 as a possible D gene (5 bases). The CDR3 covers 13 residues. The V and J ends lost 5 bases and 6 bases respectively, with 13 bases between them.

This chain links TRBV5-1 with TRBJ2-7; a weak D match, TRBD2 (5 bases). V was pared by 0 bases and J by 0 bases, with 19 bases between. CDR3 length equals 18 residues. Germline V gene lookup returns CDR1 SGHRS and CDR2 YFSETQ. Written as DNA, the CDR3 is TGCGCCAGCAGCTTGGGGAGACCGGGGAGTCAAATCTCCTACGAGCAGTACTTC. This gives the protein CASSLGRPGSQISYEQYF.

The V and J genes are TRBV3-1 and TRBJ2-2; TRBD2 is a possible D gene (5 bases). V shed 4 bases and J shed 2 bases, with 17 bases lying between them. The CDR3 contains 17 residues. CDR1 is LGHDT and CDR2 is YNNKEL in the germline V gene (reference sequence). CDR3 in DNA: TGTGCCAGCAGCCCAGGACTGTCCCCTCCTAACACCGGGGAGCTGTTTTTT. It encodes CASSPGLSPPNTGELFF. Together with reference TRBV3-1 and TRBJ2-2, the CDR3 gives the full variable domain: DTAVSQTPKYLVTQMGNDKSIKCEQNLGHDTMYWYKQDSKKFLKIMFSYNNKELIINETVPNRFSPKSPDKAHLNLHINSLELGDSAVYFCASSPGLSPPNTGELFFGEGSRLTVL.

V usage is TRBV3-1 and J usage is TRBJ1-1; the match to TRBD1 covers 7 bases. The germline V gene encodes CDR1 LGHDT and CDR2 YNNKEL (reference sequence). This CDR3 has 15 residues. The ends lost 4 bases at V and 5 bases at J; junction bases unmatched: 10. The CDR3 DNA reads as TGTGCCAGCAGCCCATCCCTGACAGGGAGGACTGAAGCTTTCTTT. It codes for CASSPSLTGRTEAFF.

The genes are TRBV5-1 and TRBJ2-3; D gene uncertain. CDR1 SGHRS and CDR2 YFSETQ come from the germline V gene. The length of the CDR3 is 13 residues. Trimming removed 1 base from V and 5 bases from J, with 8 bases in between. CDR3 protein: CASSLRDIDTQYF. In nucleotides, the CDR3 is TGCGCCAGCAGCTTGAGGGATATAGATACGCAGTATTTT.

The rearrangement joins TRBV27 to TRBJ2-3, with a possible D match to TRBD1 (6 bases). The V gene's germline CDR1 is MNHEY and CDR2 SMNVEV (reference sequence). This CDR3 region has 18 residues. V lost 2 bases to trimming and J lost 0 bases, with 18 bases between them. CDR3 coding DNA: TGTGCCAGCAGTTTAAGGCCAAAACGACAGGCTAGCACAGATACGCAGTATTTT. The encoded protein is CASSLRPKRQASTDTQYF.

J is TRBJ1-1 and V is TRBV15; D unclear. Deletions cut 0 bases from V and 10 bases from J, with 9 bases between. The CDR3 runs to 12 residues. Germline-derived CDR1 and CDR2 are LNHNV and YYDKDF (reference sequence). The CDR3 DNA reads TGTGCCACCAGCAGAGATAGGGAGAGAGCTTTCTTT. It specifies CATSRDRERAFF.

This clonotype was counted many times. The V call is TRBV3-1, the J call TRBJ1-1, with D possibly matching TRBD1 (6 bases). Germline V gene data show CDR1 as LGHDT and CDR2 as YNNKEL (reference sequence). V lost 4 bases to trimming and J lost 2 bases, with 11 bases between them. The CDR3 totals 14 residues. The chain's CDR3 is CASSRRTVNTEAFF. Written as DNA, the CDR3 is TGTGCCAGCAGCCGACGGACAGTAAACACTGAAGCTTTCTTT.

This clonotype occurred a few times. The chain is built from TRBV5-1 and TRBJ2-3, with TRBD1 matching over 7 bases. Germline V gene data show CDR1 as SGHRS and CDR2 as YFSETQ. The CDR3 totals 16 residues. With V trimmed by 2 bases and J by 3 bases, 9 bases remained unmatched. CDR3 DNA sequence: TGCGCCAGCAGCTTTAGGGGCAGGGGGTCAACAGATACGCAGTATTTT. It translates to CASSFRGRGSTDTQYF.

This clonotype was counted only a few times. The chain couples TRBV5-1 to TRBJ2-4; a weak D match, TRBD2 (5 bases). The CDR3 has 14 residues. The V end was cut by 5 bases, the J end by 4 bases, with 13 bases between. From germline, CDR1 is SGHRS and CDR2 YFSETQ. This chain's CDR3 is CASRWTPGKNIQYF. As DNA, the CDR3 is TGCGCCAGCAGATGGACCCCGGGGAAAAACATTCAGTACTTC.

This chain links TRBV5-1 with TRBJ2-1; no firm D call. The V and J ends lost 1 base and 6 bases respectively, with 14 bases between them. This CDR3 is 15 amino acids long. Germline CDR1 reads SGHRS; CDR2 reads YFSETQ. The CDR3 loop reads CASSLFGRRSNEQFF. CDR3 in DNA: TGCGCCAGCAGCTTGTTTGGCAGAAGAAGCAATGAGCAGTTCTTC.

The sample holds many counts of this clonotype. The V and J genes are TRBV7-8 and TRBJ2-1; tentative D call: TRBD2 (5 bases). The CDR3 is 15 residues long. The germline gives CDR1 SGHVS, CDR2 FQNEAQ. Between the trimmed V and J ends, which lost 4 bases and 5 bases, there was a span of 15 bases. CDR3 amino acids: CASSSSGLANNEQFF. Written as DNA, the CDR3 is TGTGCCAGCAGCTCCTCGGGATTGGCGAACAATGAGCAGTTCTTC.

There are a few counts of this clonotype. The rearrangement uses TRBV20-1 and TRBJ2-7, with D possibly matching TRBD1 (6 bases). V was clipped by 5 bases and J by 3 bases, with 20 bases between them. This CDR3 spans 15 amino acids. The V gene's germline CDR1 is DFQATT and CDR2 SNEGSKA (reference sequence). The CDR3, as DNA: TGCAGTGCTGACGCACCCCCTGGACAGCTCTACGAGCAGTACTTC. This sequence encodes CSADAPPGQLYEQYF.

This clonotype has more than one count but fewer than ten. The V call is TRBV5-6, the J call TRBJ2-7; D might be TRBD2 (6 bases). The CDR3 totals 17 residues. Per the germline V gene, CDR1 is SGHDT and CDR2 is YYEEEE. The V gene lost 2 bases and the J gene lost 3 bases, with 21 bases spanning the gap. The DNA of the CDR3 is TGTGCCAGCAGCTTAGGGCTCGCGGCACCGGGGGACTACGAGCAGTACTTC. Protein product: CASSLGLAAPGDYEQYF.

This clonotype was seen once. The chain is built from TRBV7-9 and TRBJ1-2; weak D call: TRBD1 (5 bases). In germline, CDR1 is SEHNR, CDR2 FQNEAQ (reference sequence). The CDR3 runs to 15 residues. V was trimmed by 4 bases and J by 6 bases, leaving 18 bases between them. The CDR3 nucleotides read TGTGCCAGCAGCTACGGGTTCGGCAGGGAGGATGGCTACACCTTC. Translating it yields CASSYGFGREDGYTF. Full variable domain (remainder filled in from reference TRBV7-9 and TRBJ1-2): DTGVSQNPRHKITKRGQNVTFRCDPISEHNRLYWYRQTLGQGPEFLTYFQNEAQLEKSRLLSDRFSAERPKGSFSTLEIQRTEQGDSAMYLCASSYGFGREDGYTFGSGTRLTVV.

This clonotype was picked up many times. The gene calls are TRBV12-3 or TRBV12-4 and TRBJ1-5, with a tentative D call TRBD1 (5 bases). CDR3 length: 14 amino acids. V lost 6 bases, J lost 2 bases, and 11 bases lay in between. The CDR3 nucleotides read TGTGCCAGCAGCCGAGACAGAGGCAATCAGCCCCAGCATTTT. Translating gives CASSRDRGNQPQHF.

This clonotype appeared a few times. The chain combines TRBV12-3 or TRBV12-4 with TRBJ2-1; 7 bases are shared with TRBD1. V shed 5 bases and J 7 bases; nucleotides not matched to a gene: 11. There are 15 residues in the CDR3. For the CDR3, the DNA is TGTGCCAGCAGTCACAGGGGTCCCAGGGGAAATGAGCAGTTCTTC. It specifies CASSHRGPRGNEQFF.

This clonotype came up a few times. The chain carries TRBV5-4 and TRBJ1-2, with 7 positions matching TRBD1. CDR1 SGHNT and CDR2 YYREEE come from the germline V gene (reference sequence). The length of the CDR3 is 15 residues. The V segment lost 5 bases and the J segment 1 base; nucleotides outside the gene matches: 8. CDR3: CASSRSRDSNYGYTF. The DNA for the CDR3 is TGTGCCAGCAGTCGCTCCAGGGACAGTAACTATGGCTACACCTTC.

This clonotype occurred a few times. The chain has TRBV11-2 and TRBJ2-7; TRBD2 matches at 15 bases. Trimming removed 0 bases from V and 2 bases from J; junction bases left unmatched: 11. Germline loops: CDR1 SGHAT, CDR2 FQNNGV. The CDR3 extends over 20 amino acids. CDR3 protein: CASSLDLGLAGGSWTYEQYF. CDR3 nucleotide sequence: TGTGCCAGCAGCTTAGATCTGGGACTAGCGGGAGGATCATGGACCTACGAGCAGTACTTC.

A few counts support this clonotype. The gene calls are TRBV5-8 and TRBJ2-1; unclear D gene. V was trimmed by 6 bases and J by 9 bases, leaving 13 bases between them. The CDR3 length is 12 residues. CDR1 and CDR2 (germline): SGHTS, YDEGEE. The CDR3 spells CASTPRGIEQFF. The CDR3 nucleotides read TGTGCCAGCACCCCCCGAGGAATTGAGCAGTTCTTC.

This clonotype was detected once. The chain couples TRBV4-3 to TRBJ2-7; TRBD2 agrees at 7 bases. The CDR3 extends over 16 amino acids. The germline gives CDR1 LGHNA, CDR2 YSLEER. The junction had 9 bases not matched to a gene; V was cut back by 4 bases and J by 0 bases. CDR3: CASSRGPSGTSYEQYF. DNA for the CDR3: TGCGCCAGCAGCCGTGGACCTAGCGGAACCTCCTACGAGCAGTACTTC.

The chain joins TRBV7-2 to TRBJ1-2, with D unclear. V was clipped by 1 base and J by 3 bases, with 15 bases between them. The CDR3 has 16 residues. Germline-derived CDR1 and CDR2 are SGHTA and FQGNSA. The CDR3 here is CASSLGRIGADYGYTF. CDR3 bases: TGTGCCAGCAGCTTAGGTCGGATAGGAGCCGACTATGGCTACACCTTC.

This rearrangement joins TRBV29-1 to TRBJ2-5, with 7 bases aligning to TRBD2. CDR3 length: 12 residues. The ends lost 7 bases at V and 1 base at J; junction bases unmatched: 3. Germline values: CDR1 SQVTM, CDR2 ANQGSEA. The CDR3 sequence is CSGASGQETQYF. CDR3 nucleotide sequence: TGCAGCGGGGCTAGCGGCCAAGAGACCCAGTACTTC. Filled out from reference TRBV29-1 and TRBJ2-5, the complete variable domain reads SAVISQKPSRDICQRGTSLTIQCQVDSQVTMMFWYRQQPGQSLTLIATANQGSEATYESGFVIDKFPISRPNLTFSTLTVSNMSPEDSSIYLCSGASGQETQYFGPGTRLLVL.

V and J are TRBV11-2 and TRBJ2-1; 8 bases agree with TRBD2. With V trimmed by 0 bases and J by 2 bases, 3 bases remained unmatched. Germline V CDR1 and CDR2: SGHAT, FQNNGV. The CDR3 runs 16 residues. In DNA form, the CDR3 reads TGTGCCAGCAGCTTAGAGAGGACTAGCACCTACAATGAGCAGTTCTTC. Protein product: CASSLERTSTYNEQFF.

The chain combines TRBV12-3 or TRBV12-4 with TRBJ2-1, with D unclear. The CDR3 spans 13 residues. V was trimmed by 8 bases and J by 9 bases, leaving 17 bases between them. The CDR3 protein is CASAGARFSEQFF. As DNA, the CDR3 is TGTGCCAGCGCAGGTGCTCGATTTAGTGAGCAGTTCTTC.

The genes are TRBV6-1 and TRBJ1-1, with D uncertain. The CDR3 length is 13 residues. Germline CDR1 MNHNS, CDR2 SASEGT. V shed 11 bases and J shed 0 bases, with 13 bases lying between them. In DNA form, the CDR3 reads TGTGCCGCCCAGAGAGGTGTGAACACTGAAGCTTTCTTT. Amino acids: CAAQRGVNTEAFF.

The V call is TRBV7-9, the J call TRBJ1-5; no reliable D call. CDR3 size: 15 residues. The germline V and J ends were trimmed by 5 bases and 0 bases, with 11 bases remaining between them. CDR1 and CDR2 (germline): SEHNR, FQNEAQ (reference sequence). The CDR3 coding sequence is TGTGCCAGCAGCCCCCAAGGAGGTAGCAATCAGCCCCAGCATTTT. It encodes CASSPQGGSNQPQHF.

This clonotype has only a few counts. The chain combines TRBV27 with TRBJ2-5; 11 nucleotides agree with TRBD2. Trimming removed 5 bases from V and 5 bases from J; junction bases left unmatched: 10. This CDR3 comprises 16 residues. The germline CDR1 and CDR2 sequences are MNHEY and SMNVEV (reference sequence). The CDR3 bases are TGTGCCAGCAGTCCATATACGACTAGCGGGACGGAGACCCAGTACTTC. Protein sequence: CASSPYTTSGTETQYF.

The CDR3 here is CASSLVWTSGTDTQYF. The DNA of the CDR3 is TGTGCCAGCAGCTTAGTTTGGACTAGCGGAACAGATACGCAGTATTTT. The rearrangement uses TRBV7-8 and TRBJ2-3; TRBD2 aligns across 10 bases. Unmatched junction bases numbered 4, after V lost 1 base and J lost 3 bases. There are 16 residues in the CDR3. Germline loops: CDR1 SGHVS, CDR2 FQNEAQ.